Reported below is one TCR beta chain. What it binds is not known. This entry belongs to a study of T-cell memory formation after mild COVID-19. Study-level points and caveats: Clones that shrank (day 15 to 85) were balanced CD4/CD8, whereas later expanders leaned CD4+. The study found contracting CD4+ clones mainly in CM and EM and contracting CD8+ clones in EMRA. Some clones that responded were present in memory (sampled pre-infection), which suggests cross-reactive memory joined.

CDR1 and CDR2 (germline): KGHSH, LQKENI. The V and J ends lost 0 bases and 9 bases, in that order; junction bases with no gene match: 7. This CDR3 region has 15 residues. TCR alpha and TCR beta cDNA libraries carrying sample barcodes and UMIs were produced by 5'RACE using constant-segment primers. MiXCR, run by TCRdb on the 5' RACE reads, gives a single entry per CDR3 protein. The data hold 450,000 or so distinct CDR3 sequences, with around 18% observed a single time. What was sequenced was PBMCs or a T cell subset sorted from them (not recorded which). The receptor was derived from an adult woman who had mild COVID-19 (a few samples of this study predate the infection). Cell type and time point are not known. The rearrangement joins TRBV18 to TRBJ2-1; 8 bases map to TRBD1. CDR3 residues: CASSPPGQGKVEQFF. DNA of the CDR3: TGTGCCAGCTCACCACCCGGACAGGGTAAGGTTGAGCAGTTCTTC.